Below are 24 T cell receptor beta chains sequenced from a single sample in a study of blood T cell repertoires in COVID-19. Produced via immunoSEQ multiplex PCR; TCRdb's table is partial and in-frame only. The sample includes about 76,000 clones, about four fifths of them seen just once. Source material: peripheral blood. These receptors originate from a woman aged 60-70 years with acute or convalescent COVID-19.

The rearrangement links TRBV30 to TRBJ1-4, with TRBD1 as a possible D gene (5 bases). The ends were cut back, 3 bases at V and 6 bases at J, with 11 bases in the middle. Looked up from germline, CDR1 is GTSNPN and CDR2 is SVGIG (reference sequence). This CDR3 comprises 13 residues. The CDR3 DNA follows: TGTGCCTGGAGCGCAGGGTTTGATGAAAAACTGTTTTTT. Translated: CAWSAGFDEKLFF.

V gene TRBV30 combines with J gene TRBJ1-2; possible D gene TRBD1, 6 bases. The CDR3 is made up of 15 amino acids. Trimming took off 4 bases at V and 6 bases at J, with 21 bases between the two ends. The V gene's germline CDR1 is GTSNPN and CDR2 SVGIG (reference sequence). In DNA form, the CDR3 reads TGTGCCTGGAACGATCCAGGGGACGGGCAGAATGGCTACACCTTC. Its translation: CAWNDPGDGQNGYTF.

The chain joins TRBV10-3 to TRBJ1-2, with 7 bases aligning to TRBD1. V shed 0 bases and J 0 bases; nucleotides not matched to a gene: 1. This CDR3 is 15 amino acids long. Per germline, CDR1 ENHRY and CDR2 SYGVKD. CDR3 nucleotides: TGTGCCATCAGTGAGTCACAGGGGCCTAACTATGGCTACACCTTC. Translating it yields CAISESQGPNYGYTF.

V is TRBV6-5 and J is TRBJ2-2, with D tentatively TRBD1 (5 bases). This CDR3 has 14 amino acids. Germline V gene lookup returns CDR1 MNHEY and CDR2 SVGAGI. Trimming removed 8 bases from V and 7 bases from J, with 17 bases in between. CDR3 bases: TGTGCCAGCGGACCCTATGGCCAGGGCGGGGAGCTGTTTTTT. Residues: CASGPYGQGGELFF.

This clone appeared a few times. The rearrangement uses TRBV6-6 and TRBJ1-3; 9 bases are shared with TRBD1. CDR3 length equals 13 residues. J lost 8 bases, V lost 5 bases, and 4 bases had no gene match. Germline values: CDR1 MNHNY, CDR2 SVGAGI (reference sequence). Here the CDR3 reads CASSTGGRDTIYF. The CDR3 bases are TGTGCCAGCAGTACAGGGGGCAGAGACACCATATATTTT.

This clone was observed a few times. This rearrangement joins TRBV2 to TRBJ1-1; D might be TRBD1 (6 bases). From germline, CDR1 is SNHLY and CDR2 FYNNEI. This CDR3 is built from 12 residues. V lost 7 bases and J lost 6, with 12 bases in between. The chain's CDR3 is CASTSGQSEAFF. The CDR3 DNA sequence: TGTGCCAGCACCTCTGGACAGTCTGAAGCTTTCTTT. Complete variable domain (other parts from reference TRBV2 and TRBJ1-1): EPEVTQTPSHQVTQMGQEVILRCVPISNHLYFYWYRQILGQKVEFLVSFYNNEISEKSEIFDDQFSVERPDGSNFTLKIRSTKLEDSAMYFCASTSGQSEAFFGQGTRLTVV.

This clone has only one observation. This rearrangement joins TRBV5-1 to TRBJ2-5, with a possible D match to TRBD2 (6 bases). Germline V gene sequence: CDR1 SGHRS, CDR2 YFSETQ. The CDR3 is made up of 13 amino acids. Trimming removed 5 bases at V and 3 bases at J, with 11 bases between. The CDR3 bases are TGCGCCAGCAGTCAGGGAGGTGAAGAGACCCAGTACTTC. Translating it yields CASSQGGEETQYF.

The chain is built from TRBV2 and TRBJ2-1; 9 bases map to TRBD1. V lost 8 bases to trimming and J lost 1 base; unmatched junction nucleotides: 6. The CDR3 totals 15 residues. CDR1 is SNHLY and CDR2 is FYNNEI in the germline V gene. The CDR3 sequence: CASQAGTGSYNEQFF. The CDR3, as DNA: TGTGCCAGCCAAGCCGGGACAGGGTCCTACAATGAGCAGTTCTTC.

This clone was seen only once. V gene TRBV6-2 or TRBV6-3 combines with J gene TRBJ2-5, with 9 bases fitting TRBD2. There are 14 residues in the CDR3. Germline CDR1 reads MNHEY; CDR2 reads SVGEGT. V gave up 6 bases and J gave up 5 bases; unmatched junction bases: 7. The CDR3 DNA sequence: TGTGCCAGCAGCTATACTAGCGGGCGGGAGACCCAGTACTTC. Its protein is CASSYTSGRETQYF.

The rearrangement joins TRBV10-2 to TRBJ2-3; 8 bases line up with TRBD2. This CDR3 is 13 amino acids long. The V and J ends lost 4 bases and 9 bases, in that order; junction bases with no gene match: 6. Germline CDR1 WSHSY, CDR2 SAAADI. In DNA form, the CDR3 reads TGCGCCAGCAGTGGGACTAGCTCCGGGACGCAGTATTTT. Amino acid sequence: CASSGTSSGTQYF.

The V and J genes are TRBV5-6 and TRBJ1-4, with 11 bases that match TRBD1. Germline V gene lookup returns CDR1 SGHDT and CDR2 YYEEEE. CDR3 length equals 19 residues. Germline trimming cut 1 base from V and 2 bases from J; bases unmatched to any gene: 10. CDR3 DNA sequence: TGTGCCAGCAGCTTGTCCGGGACAGGGGGATTGGGGACTAATGAAAAACTGTTTTTT. This codes for CASSLSGTGGLGTNEKLFF.

About this clone: The junction departs from germline at one end; a sequencing error may be responsible. The genes are TRBV7-7 and TRBJ2-2; 9 positions match TRBD1. Germline V CDR1 and CDR2: SSHAT, FNYEAQ (reference sequence). CDR3 size: 16 residues. The CDR3 spells CASSLGTGRSTGELFF. The CDR3 DNA reads TGTGCTAGCAGCTTGGGGACAGGGAGGAGCACCGGGGAGCTGTTTTTT.

The chain joins TRBV29-1 to TRBJ1-2; the match to TRBD1 covers 9 bases. This CDR3 has 13 residues. Germline values: CDR1 SQVTM, CDR2 ANQGSEA. V shed 5 bases, J shed 7 bases, and the junction held 8 bases outside the gene matches. The CDR3 nucleotides read TGCAGCGTTAAAACAGGGGGCGCAGTTGGCTACACCTTC. Protein product: CSVKTGGAVGYTF.

In DNA form, the CDR3 reads TGTGCCAGCAGTTTCGGGGGGGCCAAGATCAATGAGCAGTTCTTC. It specifies CASSFGGAKINEQFF. J is TRBJ2-1 and V is TRBV28; 8 bases are a match to TRBD2. The ends lost 3 bases at V and 6 bases at J; junction bases unmatched: 7. The CDR3 has 15 amino acids. Germline V gene sequence: CDR1 MDHEN, CDR2 SYDVKM.

The V call is TRBV18, the J call TRBJ1-2, with D unclear. V was pared by 3 bases and J by 4 bases, with 15 bases between. CDR1 KGHSH and CDR2 LQKENI come from the germline V gene. This CDR3 is built from 15 residues. The CDR3 coding sequence is TGTGCCAGCTCACCGGAACCACAGCCTTCCTATGGCTACACCTTC. Translating it yields CASSPEPQPSYGYTF.

The chain couples TRBV19 to TRBJ2-7; D is perhaps TRBD2 (7 bases). Trimming shortened V by 5 bases and J by 4 bases, and 15 bases separated the two germline ends. Per the germline V gene, CDR1 is LNHDA and CDR2 is SQIVND (reference sequence). The CDR3 contains 14 residues. CDR3 loop: CASSPVGGAYEQYV. The CDR3 DNA reads TGTGCCAGTAGTCCCGTGGGGGGGGCTTACGAGCAGTACGTC.

V usage is TRBV21-1 and J usage is TRBJ1-1. TRBV21-1 is reported as a pseudogene. CDR3 length equals 12 residues. CDR3 nucleotide sequence: TGTGCCAGCAGCAACCGGGACACTGAAGCTTTCTTT. Protein product: CASSNRDTEAFF.

V usage is TRBV5-1 and J usage is TRBJ2-3, with 8 nucleotides matching TRBD1. The CDR3 totals 16 residues. Unmatched junction bases numbered 7, after V lost 4 bases and J lost 0 bases. Germline V gene data show CDR1 as SGHRS and CDR2 as YFSETQ. The DNA of the CDR3 is TGCGCCAGCAGCCTACAGGGGGTCACTAGCACAGATACGCAGTATTTT. The encoded protein is CASSLQGVTSTDTQYF.

V usage is TRBV5-5 and J usage is TRBJ1-2; D is ambiguous. This CDR3 contains 12 residues. Germline V gene sequence: CDR1 SGHKS, CDR2 YYEKEE (reference sequence). Trimming removed 3 bases from V and 8 bases from J, with 11 bases in between. The CDR3, as DNA: TGTGCCAGCAGCTCATTACTAGGAGGCTACACCTTC. Amino acid sequence: CASSSLLGGYTF.

This clone was seen a handful of times. The V call is TRBV30, the J call TRBJ2-7; TRBD1 might be the D (6 bases). Trimming left V 6 bases short and J 1 base short, with 10 bases between. Looked up from germline, CDR1 is GTSNPN and CDR2 is SVGIG (reference sequence). This CDR3 spans 12 amino acids. The chain's CDR3 is CACEGESYEQYF. The CDR3 DNA reads TGTGCCTGCGAGGGGGAATCCTACGAGCAGTACTTC.

The chain links TRBV19 to TRBJ1-1; D is undetermined. The CDR3 is 14 residues long. Germline V CDR1 and CDR2: LNHDA, SQIVND (reference sequence). V lost 3 bases and J 1 base, leaving 9 bases between the germline ends. The CDR3 protein is CASSIYGPNTEAFF. In DNA form, the CDR3 reads TGTGCCAGTAGTATCTATGGTCCGAACACTGAAGCTTTCTTT.

The chain carries TRBV24-1 and TRBJ2-3, with 10 bases fitting TRBD2. Germline CDR1 is KGHDR and CDR2 is SFDVKD. V lost 10 bases, J lost 4 bases, and 4 bases stayed unmatched. CDR3 length: 13 residues. CDR3 DNA: TGTGCCACGAGCGGGAGGGGACCAGATACGCAGTATTTT. It specifies CATSGRGPDTQYF.

The rearrangement uses TRBV7-3 and TRBJ1-1, with 7 positions matching TRBD1. Germline CDR1 reads SGHTA; CDR2 reads FQGTGA. This CDR3 spans 13 amino acids. V was pared by 5 bases and J by 9 bases, with 9 bases of the junction left unmatched. DNA of the CDR3: TGTGCCAGCAGCCTACGACAGGGCGTGAAAGCTTTCTTT. It translates to CASSLRQGVKAFF.

This chain links TRBV29-1 with TRBJ2-3, with TRBD2 matching over 14 bases. Germline V lookup: CDR1 SQVTM, CDR2 ANQGSEA. The CDR3 contains 14 residues. V shed 6 bases, J shed 3 bases, and the junction held 2 bases outside the gene matches. DNA of the CDR3: TGCAGCGTCGGGACTAGCGGGAGTACAGATACGCAGTATTTT. Its translation is CSVGTSGSTDTQYF.